The rows below give T cell receptor beta chains drawn from one sample of a study of blood T cell repertoires in COVID-19. Sequenced by immunoSEQ multiplex PCR; TCRdb stores in-frame clones only, minus some. The table records tens of thousands of clones, less than 90% of them present only once. Sequenced sample: peripheral blood. Every receptor here comes from an older woman with acute or convalescent COVID-19. CDR3s include the opening cysteine and the closing phenylalanine or tryptophan. The D gene is left open where the match is weak. Expanded clones get a size class; other rows say once, few or many, or leave the size out.

D gene	V gene	J gene	clone size	CDR3 protein	CDR3 DNA
NA	TRBV19	TRBJ1-1	NA	CASSKLQGVNTEAFF	TGTGCCAGTAGTAAGTTACAGGGAGTGAACACTGAAGCTTTCTTT
TRBD1	TRBV30	TRBJ2-2	NA	CAHQGVNTNTGELFF	TGTGCCCACCAGGGGGTCAACACGAACACCGGGGAGCTGTTTTTT
TRBD2	TRBV14	TRBJ2-3	NA	CASSQDRLAGADTQYF	TGTGCCAGCAGCCAAGATCGACTAGCGGGAGCGGATACGCAGTATTTT
TRBD1	TRBV19	TRBJ1-1	NA	CASSQGQSNTEAFF	TGTGCCAGTAGTCAGGGACAGTCAAACACTGAAGCTTTCTTT
TRBD1	TRBV30	TRBJ1-1	NA	CAWAPTGFYTEAFF	TGTGCCTGGGCACCGACAGGGTTTTACACTGAAGCTTTCTTT
NA	TRBV5-1	TRBJ1-1	NA	CASSLPGELNTEAFF	TGCGCCAGCAGCCTCCCGGGGGAGCTGAACACTGAAGCTTTCTTT
TRBD2	TRBV29-1	TRBJ2-1	NA	CSVTPRLAGGSYNEQFF	TGCAGCGTGACACCCCGACTAGCGGGGGGCTCCTACAATGAGCAGTTCTTC
NA	TRBV15	TRBJ1-5	NA	CATSRDPKNQPQHF	TGTGCCACCAGCAGAGATCCCAAAAATCAGCCCCAGCATTTT
TRBD1	TRBV7-6	TRBJ1-1	NA	CASSPPGTGGWTEAFF	TGTGCCAGCAGCCCCCCCGGGACAGGGGGCTGGACTGAAGCTTTCTTT
TRBD1	TRBV6-5	TRBJ1-5	NA	CASSSTGVSNQPQHF	TGTGCCAGCAGTTCCACAGGGGTTAGCAATCAGCCCCAGCATTTT
NA	TRBV12-3/TRBV12-4	TRBJ2-2	NA	CASSFSDTGELFF	TGTGCCAGCAGTTTTTCGGACACCGGGGAGCTGTTTTTT
TRBD1	TRBV10-2	TRBJ1-5	NA	CASRQGGNQPQHF	TGCGCCAGTAGACAGGGAGGCAATCAGCCCCAGCATTTT
TRBD1	TRBV5-6	TRBJ1-1	few	CASSLQGAVDTEAFF	TGTGCCAGCAGCCTACAGGGGGCGGTTGACACTGAAGCTTTCTTT
NA	TRBV28	TRBJ1-6	NA	CASSERVFTNSPLHF	TGTGCCAGCAGTGAGCGGGTCTTTACGAATTCACCCCTCCACTTT
NA	TRBV9	TRBJ1-2	NA	CASSVGEGGLYGYTF	TGTGCCAGCAGCGTAGGTGAGGGAGGCCTCTATGGCTACACCTTC
TRBD1	TRBV18	TRBJ1-1	NA	CASSTDRGLPNTEAFF	TGTGCCAGCTCAACGGACAGGGGCCTTCCGAACACTGAAGCTTTCTTT
TRBD1	TRBV9	TRBJ2-1	NA	CASSVATDRGPNEQFF	TGTGCCAGCAGCGTAGCTACGGACAGGGGGCCCAATGAGCAGTTCTTC
TRBD2	TRBV5-1	TRBJ2-2	NA	CASSAGLVNTGELFF	TGCGCCAGCAGCGCGGGACTAGTGAACACCGGGGAGCTGTTTTTT
NA	TRBV5-6	TRBJ1-4	NA	CASSLGLRAREGKSEKLFF	TGTGCCAGCAGCTTGGGTCTCAGGGCCAGGGAGGGGAAAAGTGAAAAACTGTTTTTT
TRBD1	TRBV12-5	TRBJ2-6	NA	CASGLVQGQTNKTSGANVLTF	TGTGCTAGTGGTTTGGTACAGGGGCAGACGAACAAAACCTCTGGGGCCAACGTCCTGACTTTC
NA	TRBV10-3	TRBJ1-1	NA	CAISETANTEAFF	TGTGCCATCAGCGAGACAGCAAACACTGAAGCTTTCTTT
NA	TRBV12-3/TRBV12-4	TRBJ2-5	NA	CASSWAGSETQYF	TGTGCCAGCAGCTGGGCGGGGAGTGAGACCCAGTACTTC
TRBD2	TRBV6-5	TRBJ2-7	NA	CAYLGTSGYEQYF	TGTGCCTACCTAGGGACTAGCGGTTACGAGCAGTACTTC
TRBD2	TRBV9	TRBJ2-7	NA	CASSVALGSGTSGSYEQYF	TGTGCCAGCAGCGTAGCTTTGGGATCCGGGACTAGCGGATCCTACGAGCAGTACTTC
TRBD1	TRBV29-1	TRBJ2-1	NA	CSVSGGQDYDEQFF	TGCAGCGTTTCAGGGGGACAGGACTATGATGAGCAGTTCTTC
TRBD1	TRBV10-2	TRBJ1-6	NA	CASSDNLGTANSPLHF	TGCGCCAGCAGTGACAATTTAGGGACAGCCAATTCACCCCTCCACTTT
NA	TRBV6-1	TRBJ2-6	NA	CASSEFQGTTSGANVLTF	TGTGCCAGCAGTGAGTTTCAGGGGACGACCTCTGGGGCCAACGTCCTGACTTTC
NA	TRBV27	TRBJ2-1	NA	CASSPWTDNEQFF	TGTGCCAGCAGTCCATGGACAGACAATGAGCAGTTCTTC